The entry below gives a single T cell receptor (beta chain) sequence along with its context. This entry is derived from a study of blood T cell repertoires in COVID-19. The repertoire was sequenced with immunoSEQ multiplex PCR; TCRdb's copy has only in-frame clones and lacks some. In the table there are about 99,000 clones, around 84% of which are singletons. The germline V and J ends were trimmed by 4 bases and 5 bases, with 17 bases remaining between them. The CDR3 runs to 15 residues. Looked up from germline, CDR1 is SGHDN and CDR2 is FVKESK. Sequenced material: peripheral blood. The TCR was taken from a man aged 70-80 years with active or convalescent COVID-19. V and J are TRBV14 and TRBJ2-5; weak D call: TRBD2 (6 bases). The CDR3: CASSPPDPRGETQYF. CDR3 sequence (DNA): TGTGCCAGCAGCCCCCCCGACCCCCGGGGGGAGACCCAGTACTTC.